This is a list of T cell receptor beta chains from one sample in a study of T and B cells in COVID-19 patients. Each CDR3 protein is one row after TCRdb ran MiXCR on the multiplex PCR reads. The table has several hundred distinct CDR3 sequences, around a fifth seen once. Sequencing used blood. These receptors all stem from a human donor with active COVID-19. The conserved cysteine and the conserved F or W are not part of the CDR3 here. Size is omitted from some rows. Given values are once, few, many or a class for expanded clones.

V gene,clone size,J gene,CDR3 protein
TRBV27,medium-sized,TRBJ2-2,ASSLRGPGELF
TRBV29-1,once,TRBJ2-3,SVGSGTARDTQY
TRBV20-1,NA,TRBJ1-1,SARVGGPNTEAF
TRBV11-1,medium-sized,TRBJ2-7,ASSRLAGGQGEQY
TRBV20-1,NA,TRBJ1-5,SAQGGGWSNQPQH
TRBV6-6,many,TRBJ1-1,ASTQGRLEAF
TRBV6-1,medium-sized,TRBJ2-1,ASRGTSTMWQF
TRBV5-1,medium-sized,TRBJ2-7,ASSSGNYEQY
TRBV9,few,TRBJ2-6,ASSQTWALGANVLT
TRBV20-1,NA,TRBJ2-7,SAREEGGSYEQY
TRBV12-3/TRBV12-4,medium-sized,TRBJ2-5,ASSEADRQETQY
TRBV18,medium-sized,TRBJ1-3,ASSPRGSGNTIY
TRBV12-3/TRBV12-4,medium-sized,TRBJ2-2,ASTKRPGGSGGELF
TRBV5-6,medium-sized,TRBJ2-3,ASSLRRTGGSTDTQY